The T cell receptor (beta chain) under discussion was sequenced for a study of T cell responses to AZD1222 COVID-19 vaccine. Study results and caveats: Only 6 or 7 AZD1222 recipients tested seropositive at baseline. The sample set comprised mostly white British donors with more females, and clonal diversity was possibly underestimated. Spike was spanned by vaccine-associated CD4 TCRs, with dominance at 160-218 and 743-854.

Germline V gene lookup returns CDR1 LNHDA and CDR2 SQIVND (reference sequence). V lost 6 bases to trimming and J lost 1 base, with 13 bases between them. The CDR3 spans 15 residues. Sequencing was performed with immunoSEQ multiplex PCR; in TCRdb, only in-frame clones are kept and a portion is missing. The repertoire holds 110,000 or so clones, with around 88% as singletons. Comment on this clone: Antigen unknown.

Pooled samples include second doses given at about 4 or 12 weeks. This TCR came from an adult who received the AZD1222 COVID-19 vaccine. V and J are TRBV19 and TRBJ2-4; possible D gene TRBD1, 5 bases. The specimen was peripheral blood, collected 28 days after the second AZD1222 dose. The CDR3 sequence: CASSLTRQAKNIQYF. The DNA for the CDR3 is TGTGCCAGTAGCCTTACCCGACAGGCCAAAAACATTCAGTACTTC.